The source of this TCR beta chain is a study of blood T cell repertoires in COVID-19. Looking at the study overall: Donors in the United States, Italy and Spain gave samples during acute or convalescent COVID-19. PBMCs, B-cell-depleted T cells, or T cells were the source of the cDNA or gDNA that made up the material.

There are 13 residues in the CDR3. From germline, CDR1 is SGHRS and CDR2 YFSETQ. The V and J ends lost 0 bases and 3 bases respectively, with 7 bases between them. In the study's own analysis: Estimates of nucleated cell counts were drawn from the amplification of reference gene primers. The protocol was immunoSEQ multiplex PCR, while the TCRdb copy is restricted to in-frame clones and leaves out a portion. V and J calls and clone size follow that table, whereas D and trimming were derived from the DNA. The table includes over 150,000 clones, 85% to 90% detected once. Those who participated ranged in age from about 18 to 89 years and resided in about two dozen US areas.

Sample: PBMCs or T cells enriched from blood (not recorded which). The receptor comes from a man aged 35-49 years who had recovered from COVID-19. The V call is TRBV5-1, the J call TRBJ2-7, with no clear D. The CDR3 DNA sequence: TGCGCCAGCAGCTTGGGAGACTTCTACGAGCAGTACTTC. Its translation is CASSLGDFYEQYF.